Each of the 21 T cell receptor beta chains below was sequenced from the same sample in a study of blood T cell repertoires in COVID-19. Sequenced by immunoSEQ multiplex PCR; TCRdb stores in-frame clones only, minus some. Among under 95,000 clones listed, more than 70% were seen once. The sample was peripheral blood. These receptors all stem from a human donor with acute or convalescent COVID-19. The donor label of this sample is uncertain.

This clone has just one count. The chain recombines TRBV5-1 with TRBJ1-1; no firm D call. This CDR3 comprises 16 residues. CDR1 is SGHRS and CDR2 is YFSETQ in the germline V gene. Trimming stripped 4 bases from V and 1 base from J, with 17 bases between. This chain's CDR3 is CASSPEAGPTNTEAFF. In DNA, the CDR3 is TGCGCCAGCAGCCCCGAGGCGGGCCCCACGAACACTGAAGCTTTCTTT.

CDR3 amino acids: CAPRGQMTGELFF. The DNA for the CDR3 is TGTGCTCCAAGGGGGCAAATGACCGGGGAGCTGTTTTTT. The chain employs TRBV7-9 and TRBJ2-2; 7 nucleotides align to TRBD1. The germline V gene encodes CDR1 SEHNR and CDR2 FQNEAQ (reference sequence). The CDR3 spans 13 residues. Using reference TRBV7-9 and TRBJ2-2 for the parts outside the CDR3, the full variable domain is DTGVSQNPRHKITKRGQNVTFRCDPISEHNRLYWYRQTLGQGPEFLTYFQNEAQLEKSRLLSDRFSAERPKGSFSTLEIQRTEQGDSAMYLCAPRGQMTGELFFGEGSRLTVL.

The genes are TRBV7-2 and TRBJ2-1, with 11 bases lining up with TRBD1. Germline lookup yields CDR1 SGHTA and CDR2 FQGNSA. Trimming at V came to 3 bases and at J to 9 bases, leaving 7 bases not matched to a gene. There are 15 residues in the CDR3. The CDR3, as DNA: TGTGCCAGCAGCTTGGGCATGGACAGGGGGCTTGAGCAGTTCTTC. Protein sequence: CASSLGMDRGLEQFF.

The chain recombines TRBV12-3 or TRBV12-4 with TRBJ1-2; 7 positions agree with TRBD1. The V and J ends lost 7 bases and 12 bases, in that order; junction bases with no gene match: 11. This CDR3 has 12 amino acids. CDR3 region: CASTWTGLTDTF. The CDR3 DNA sequence: TGTGCCAGCACTTGGACAGGACTGACCGACACCTTC.

The gene calls are TRBV5-1 and TRBJ1-2; the match to TRBD1 covers 9 bases. The CDR3 has 19 amino acids. From germline, CDR1 is SGHRS and CDR2 YFSETQ. V lost 0 bases to trimming and J lost 4 bases; unmatched junction nucleotides: 16. The DNA for the CDR3 is TGCGCCAGCAGCTTGGGAGAACGGACAGGGGAACTATCTCTCTATGGCTACACCTTC. Amino acid sequence: CASSLGERTGELSLYGYTF.

The sample holds one count of this clone. The chain recombines TRBV28 with TRBJ2-7; D gene uncertain. This CDR3 is 12 amino acids long. The V end was cut by 2 bases, the J end by 4 bases, with 6 bases between. Germline V lookup: CDR1 MDHEN, CDR2 SYDVKM. The CDR3 reads CASSLGDYEQYF. CDR3 coding DNA: TGTGCCAGCAGTTTAGGAGATTACGAGCAGTACTTC.

CDR3 sequence: CASSVAGRGAMHEQFF. CDR3 nucleotides: TGTGCCAGCAGCGTAGCTGGGCGGGGGGCGATGCATGAGCAGTTCTTC. The chain is built from TRBV9 and TRBJ2-1; 8 bases are a match to TRBD2. Per germline, CDR1 SGDLS and CDR2 YYNGEE. The CDR3 is made up of 16 amino acids. Trimming removed 0 bases from V and 8 bases from J; junction bases left unmatched: 10.

The table lists this clone with a few counts. V and J are TRBV7-9 and TRBJ2-1; D gene ambiguous. CDR3 length: 13 residues. Between the trimmed V and J ends, which lost 1 base and 7 bases, there was a span of 8 bases. Germline V lookup: CDR1 SEHNR, CDR2 FQNEAQ (reference sequence). This CDR3 reads CASSLELLNEQFF. CDR3 DNA sequence: TGTGCCAGCAGCTTAGAACTTCTTAATGAGCAGTTCTTC.

V gene TRBV9 combines with J gene TRBJ2-7; possibly TRBD1 for D (6 bases). Germline V gene data show CDR1 as SGDLS and CDR2 as YYNGEE. The CDR3 runs 13 residues. V was trimmed by 4 bases and J by 3 bases, leaving 11 bases between them. Written as DNA, the CDR3 is TGTGCCAGCAGCCGACTGGACAGCTACGAGCAGTACTTC. This gives the protein CASSRLDSYEQYF.

This chain links TRBV21-1 with TRBJ1-4; no DNA check was done on the table's D call, TRBD1. TRBV21-1 is assigned pseudogene status. The CDR3 spans 15 residues. The CDR3 spells CASSLGHPSNEKLFF. The CDR3 nucleotides read TGTGCCAGCAGCCTTGGACACCCATCTAATGAAAAACTGTTTTTT.

This chain uses TRBV7-8 with TRBJ1-1; perhaps TRBD1 as D (6 bases). Trimming removed 5 bases at V and 0 bases at J, with 13 bases between. This CDR3 contains 15 residues. CDR1 is SGHVS and CDR2 is FQNEAQ in the germline V gene. Written as DNA, the CDR3 is TGTGCCAGCAGCCCGAGGCGGGGGCTGAACACTGAAGCTTTCTTT. Its translation: CASSPRRGLNTEAFF.

The V gene is TRBV7-9, the J gene TRBJ2-7; 12 positions agree with TRBD2. CDR1 and CDR2 from the germline V gene are SEHNR and FQNEAQ (reference sequence). The V gene end was trimmed by 5 bases and the J gene end by 4 bases; junction bases not matched to a gene: 6. The CDR3 runs 15 residues. The CDR3 loop is CASSPPGLAGYEQYF. The CDR3 nucleotides read TGTGCCAGCAGCCCCCCCGGACTAGCGGGGTACGAGCAGTACTTC.

The V gene is TRBV7-3, the J gene TRBJ2-2; D unresolved. Germline loops: CDR1 SGHTA, CDR2 FQGTGA. The germline V and J ends were trimmed by 5 bases and 6 bases, with 10 bases remaining between them. The CDR3 sequence is 13 residues long. The CDR3 protein is CASSPQAAGELFF. The CDR3 DNA is TGTGCCAGCAGCCCTCAGGCTGCCGGGGAGCTGTTTTTT. The complete variable domain, with remaining parts taken from reference TRBV7-3 and TRBJ2-2, reads GAGVSQTPSNKVTEKGKYVELRCDPISGHTALYWYRQSLGQGPEFLIYFQGTGAADDSGLPNDRFFAVRPEGSVSTLKIQRTERGDSAVYLCASSPQAAGELFFGEGSRLTVL.

The chain uses TRBV18 and TRBJ1-1; D is ambiguous. V shed 0 bases and J shed 1 base, with 3 bases lying between them. This CDR3 contains 13 residues. Per the germline V gene, CDR1 is KGHSH and CDR2 is LQKENI. CDR3 region: CASSPPANTEAFF. The CDR3 DNA is TGTGCCAGCTCACCACCAGCGAACACTGAAGCTTTCTTT. Supplemented by reference TRBV18 and TRBJ1-1, the full variable domain reads NAGVMQNPRHLVRRRGQEARLRCSPMKGHSHVYWYRQLPEEGLKFMVYLQKENIIDESGMPKERFSAEFPKEGPSILRIQQVVRGDSAAYFCASSPPANTEAFFGQGTRLTVV.

The chain employs TRBV4-1 and TRBJ2-7; TRBD2 agrees at 7 bases. V gave up 3 bases and J gave up 4 bases; unmatched junction bases: 9. The CDR3 runs to 15 residues. The germline gives CDR1 MGHRA, CDR2 YSYEKL. The CDR3 sequence is CASSHAGDRSYEQYF. In nucleotides, the CDR3 is TGCGCCAGCAGCCACGCGGGGGACCGTTCTTACGAGCAGTACTTC.

This clone occurred once. This chain uses TRBV6-6 with TRBJ2-7, with D possibly matching TRBD2 (5 bases). The V gene lost 0 bases and the J gene lost 0 bases, with 12 bases spanning the gap. Germline loops: CDR1 MNHNY, CDR2 SVGAGI (reference sequence). This CDR3 has 16 amino acids. In DNA form, the CDR3 reads TGTGCCAGCAGTTACTCGGAGGCACAACACTCCTACGAGCAGTACTTC. This encodes CASSYSEAQHSYEQYF.

The rearrangement joins TRBV7-9 to TRBJ2-7, with D possibly TRBD2 on 7 matching bases. This CDR3 spans 14 amino acids. Germline values: CDR1 SEHNR, CDR2 FQNEAQ (reference sequence). V was trimmed by 5 bases and J by 3 bases, leaving 14 bases between them. CDR3 DNA: TGTGCCAGCAGCACTAGGGGGGGTCTCTACGAGCAGTACTTC. Translation gives CASSTRGGLYEQYF.

The rearrangement uses TRBV7-9 and TRBJ2-1, with TRBD1 as a possible D gene (5 bases). This CDR3 is 16 amino acids long. V lost 7 bases to trimming and J lost 7 bases, with 23 bases between them. The germline CDR1 and CDR2 sequences are SEHNR and FQNEAQ (reference sequence). The CDR3 DNA follows: TGTGCCAGCACCCTCAAGGGCCCAGTTGACAGAAATGAGCAGTTCTTC. It codes for CASTLKGPVDRNEQFF.

CDR3 sequence: CASSPPGGQGADEQYF. CDR3 DNA: TGTGCCAGCAGCCCGCCGGGGGGACAGGGGGCGGACGAGCAGTACTTC. This chain connects TRBV5-4 to TRBJ2-7; 12 bases agree with TRBD1. The CDR3 is 16 amino acids. V lost 4 bases and J lost 5; bases outside the gene matches: 10. Germline V gene sequence: CDR1 SGHNT, CDR2 YYREEE (reference sequence).

This chain links TRBV11-2 with TRBJ1-1; D is perhaps TRBD1 (6 bases). The CDR3 is made up of 14 amino acids. The V gene's germline CDR1 is SGHAT and CDR2 FQNNGV. With 5 bases removed from V and 6 bases from J, the gap between germline ends came to 16 bases. CDR3 sequence (DNA): TGTGCCAGCAGCGGGATCAGGGGACGCCCTGAAGCTTTCTTT. The encoded protein is CASSGIRGRPEAFF.

The chain carries TRBV18 and TRBJ2-4; 9 positions agree with TRBD2. Trimming cost V 0 bases and J 7 bases; bases outside gene matches: 13. The CDR3 covers 18 residues. Germline-derived CDR1 and CDR2 are KGHSH and LQKENI. The CDR3 protein is CASSPPGVSRGGRNIQYF. The DNA of the CDR3 is TGTGCCAGCTCACCACCGGGGGTCTCGCGGGGGGGCCGGAACATTCAGTACTTC.